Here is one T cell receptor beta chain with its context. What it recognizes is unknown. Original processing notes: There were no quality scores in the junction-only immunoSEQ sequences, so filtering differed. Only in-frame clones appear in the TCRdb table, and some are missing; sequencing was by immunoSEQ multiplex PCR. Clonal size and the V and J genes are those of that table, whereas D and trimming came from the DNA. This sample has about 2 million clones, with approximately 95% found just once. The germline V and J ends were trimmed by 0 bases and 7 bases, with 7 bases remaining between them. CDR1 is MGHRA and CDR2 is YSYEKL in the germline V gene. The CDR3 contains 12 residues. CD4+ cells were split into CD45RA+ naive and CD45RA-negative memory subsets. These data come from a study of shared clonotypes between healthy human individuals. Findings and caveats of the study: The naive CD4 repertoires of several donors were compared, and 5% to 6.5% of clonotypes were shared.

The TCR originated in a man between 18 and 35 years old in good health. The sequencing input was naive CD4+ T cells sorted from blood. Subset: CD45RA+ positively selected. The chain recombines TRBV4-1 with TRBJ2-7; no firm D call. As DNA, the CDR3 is TGCGCCAGCAGCCAAGAAGGACCAGAGCAGTACTTC. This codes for CASSQEGPEQYF.